This passage covers 6 T cell receptor beta chains from one sample sequenced in a study of regulatory T cells in long-lasting Graves disease. The sample's time point: persistent/refractory GD, antithyroid drugs over 5 years with positive TRAb. TCR sequences were obtained from RNA taken from PBMCs. Library construction for TCR beta used iRepertoire HTBI primers and Arm-PCR of CDR3 regions. One entry per CDR3 protein results from TCRdb running MiXCR on the multiplex PCR reads. The repertoire holds 350,000 to 450,000 distinct CDR3 sequences, around a fifth seen once, with 14% in the top ten. The starting material was peripheral blood mononuclear cells (PBMCs), obtained when the disease was refractory, from a patient treated with antithyroid drugs. These receptors were collected from a female donor with Graves disease.

This clonotype was observed a single time. The junction differs from germline at one of its ends, possibly a read error. J is TRBJ2-2 and V is TRBV19; 7 nucleotides agree with TRBD1. Germline CDR1 LNHDA, CDR2 SQIVND (reference sequence). CDR3 length equals 15 residues. CDR3 residues: CASSPGQLNTGEPFF. The CDR3 DNA sequence: TGTGCCAGTAGCCCGGGACAGTTAAACACCGGGGAGCCGTTTTTT.

In its sample, this clonotype was seen many times. This sequence joins TRBV5-1 and TRBJ1-1, with 9 nucleotides matching TRBD1. The germline V gene encodes CDR1 SGHRS and CDR2 YFSETQ. The CDR3 is 16 residues long. Trimming removed 1 base from V and 1 base from J; junction bases left unmatched: 5. The DNA of the CDR3 is TGCGCCAGCAGCTTGCGAACGACAGGGGGGAACACTGAAGCTTTCTTT. Its translation: CASSLRTTGGNTEAFF.

The chain joins TRBV20-1 to TRBJ1-5; the D gene is possibly TRBD1 (6 bases). This CDR3 region has 15 residues. V was pared by 0 bases and J by 4 bases, with 13 bases between. Germline V gives CDR1 DFQATT, CDR2 SNEGSKA (reference sequence). The CDR3 DNA sequence: TGCAGTGCTAGAGATCGGGGAGGGGGGAATCAGCCCCAGCATTTT. Its protein product is CSARDRGGGNQPQHF.

In its sample, this clonotype was seen a few times. The chain is built from TRBV4-1 and TRBJ2-5; TRBD1 or TRBD2 may be the D gene (5 bases each). The germline V gene has CDR1 MGHRA and CDR2 YSYEKL. The CDR3 length is 15 residues. With 1 base removed from V and 5 bases from J, the gap between germline ends came to 14 bases. This CDR3 is CASSQVDRDVETQYF. The CDR3 DNA reads TGCGCCAGCAGCCAAGTAGACCGGGACGTGGAGACCCAGTACTTC.

Points on this clonotype: One junction end does not reproduce the germline sequence, and a read error may be involved. The chain combines TRBV6-1 with TRBJ2-2; TRBD2 is a possible D gene (6 bases). CDR3 length: 15 residues. CDR1 is MNHNS, CDR2 SASEGT, per germline. CDR3 in amino acids: CACSEETRGTGELFF. The DNA of the CDR3 is TGTGCCTGCAGTGAAGAGACTAGAGGAACCGGGGAGCTGTTTTTT.

This clonotype was found many times. This chain joins TRBV11-2 and TRBJ1-1; the D is unclear. This CDR3 spans 12 amino acids. Trimming took off 6 bases at V and 3 bases at J, with 8 bases between the two ends. Germline V gene lookup returns CDR1 SGHAT and CDR2 FQNNGV. The CDR3 bases are TGTGCCAGCAGGTACTGGGACACTGAAGCTTTCTTT. Its translation is CASRYWDTEAFF.